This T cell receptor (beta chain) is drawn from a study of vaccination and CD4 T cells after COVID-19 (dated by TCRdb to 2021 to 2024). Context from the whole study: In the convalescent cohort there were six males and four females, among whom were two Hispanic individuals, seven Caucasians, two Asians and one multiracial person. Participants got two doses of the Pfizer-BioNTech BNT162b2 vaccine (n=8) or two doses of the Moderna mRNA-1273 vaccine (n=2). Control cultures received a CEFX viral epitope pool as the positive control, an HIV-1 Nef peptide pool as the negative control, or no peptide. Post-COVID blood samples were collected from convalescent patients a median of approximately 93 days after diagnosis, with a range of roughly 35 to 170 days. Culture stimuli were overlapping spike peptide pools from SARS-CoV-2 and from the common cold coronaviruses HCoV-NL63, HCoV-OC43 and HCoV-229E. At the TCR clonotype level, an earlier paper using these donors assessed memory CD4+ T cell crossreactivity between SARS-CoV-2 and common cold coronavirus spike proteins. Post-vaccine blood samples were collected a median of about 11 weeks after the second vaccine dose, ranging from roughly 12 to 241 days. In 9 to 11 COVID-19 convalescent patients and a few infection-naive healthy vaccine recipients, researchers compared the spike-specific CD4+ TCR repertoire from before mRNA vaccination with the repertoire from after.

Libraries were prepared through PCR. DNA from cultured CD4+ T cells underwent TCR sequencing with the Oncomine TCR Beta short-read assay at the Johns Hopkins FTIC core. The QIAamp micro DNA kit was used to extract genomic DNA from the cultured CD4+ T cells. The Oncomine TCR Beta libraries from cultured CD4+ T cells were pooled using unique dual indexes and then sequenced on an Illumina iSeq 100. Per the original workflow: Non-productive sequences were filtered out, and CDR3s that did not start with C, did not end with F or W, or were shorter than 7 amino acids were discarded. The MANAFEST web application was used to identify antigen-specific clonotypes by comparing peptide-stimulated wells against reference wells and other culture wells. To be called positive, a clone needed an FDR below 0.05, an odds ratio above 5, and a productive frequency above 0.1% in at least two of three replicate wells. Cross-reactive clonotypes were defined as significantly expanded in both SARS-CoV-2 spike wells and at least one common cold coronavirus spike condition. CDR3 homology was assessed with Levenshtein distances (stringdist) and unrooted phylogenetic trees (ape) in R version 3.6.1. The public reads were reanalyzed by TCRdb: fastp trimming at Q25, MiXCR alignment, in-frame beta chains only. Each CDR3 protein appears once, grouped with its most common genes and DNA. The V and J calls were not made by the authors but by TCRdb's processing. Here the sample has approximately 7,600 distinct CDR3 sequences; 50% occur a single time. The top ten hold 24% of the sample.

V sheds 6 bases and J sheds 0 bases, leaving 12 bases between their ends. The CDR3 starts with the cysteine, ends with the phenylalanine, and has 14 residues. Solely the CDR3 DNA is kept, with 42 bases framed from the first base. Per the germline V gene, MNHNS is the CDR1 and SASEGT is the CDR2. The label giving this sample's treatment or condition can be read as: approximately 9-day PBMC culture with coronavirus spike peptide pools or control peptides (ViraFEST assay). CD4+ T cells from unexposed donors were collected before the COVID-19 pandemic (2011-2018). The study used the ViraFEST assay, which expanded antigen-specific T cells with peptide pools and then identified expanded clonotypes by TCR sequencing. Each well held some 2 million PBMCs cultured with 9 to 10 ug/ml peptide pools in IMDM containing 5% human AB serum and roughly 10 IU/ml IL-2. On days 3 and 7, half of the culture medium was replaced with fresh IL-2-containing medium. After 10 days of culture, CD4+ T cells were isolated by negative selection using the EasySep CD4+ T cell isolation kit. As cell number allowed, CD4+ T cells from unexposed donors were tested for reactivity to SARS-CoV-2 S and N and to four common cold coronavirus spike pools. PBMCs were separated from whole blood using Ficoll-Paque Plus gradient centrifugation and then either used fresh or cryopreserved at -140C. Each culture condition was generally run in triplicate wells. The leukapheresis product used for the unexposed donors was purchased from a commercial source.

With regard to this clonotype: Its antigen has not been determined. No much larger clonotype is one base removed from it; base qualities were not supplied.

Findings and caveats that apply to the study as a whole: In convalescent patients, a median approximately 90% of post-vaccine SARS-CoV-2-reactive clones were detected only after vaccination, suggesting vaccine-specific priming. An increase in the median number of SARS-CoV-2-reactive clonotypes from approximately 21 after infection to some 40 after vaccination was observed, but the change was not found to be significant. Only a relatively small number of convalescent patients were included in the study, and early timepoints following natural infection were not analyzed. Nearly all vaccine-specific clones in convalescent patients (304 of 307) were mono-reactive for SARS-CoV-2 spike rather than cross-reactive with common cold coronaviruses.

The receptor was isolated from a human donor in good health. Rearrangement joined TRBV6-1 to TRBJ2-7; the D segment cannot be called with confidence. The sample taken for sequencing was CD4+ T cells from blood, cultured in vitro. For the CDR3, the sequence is CASSPDTRSYEQYF. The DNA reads TGTGCCAGCAGCCCCGACACTCGCTCCTACGAGCAGTACTTC.